These 5 T cell receptor beta chains share one sample of origin, sequenced in a study of cytomegalovirus exposure and HLA in healthy donors. With 60 Vbeta and 13 Jbeta primers, the PCR was carried out. This table comes from immunoSEQ multiplex PCR, and its TCRdb copy is limited to in-frame clones, with some not included. The table has roughly 190,000 clones, around 87% seen once. The sequencing input was PBMCs. These TCRs come from a woman under 30 in good health and CMV-seronegative.

This chain connects TRBV7-2 to TRBJ2-1; D unclear. Germline CDR1 reads SGHTA; CDR2 reads FQGNSA. V was clipped by 4 bases and J by 3 bases, with 13 bases between them. This CDR3 contains 15 residues. CDR3 residues: CASSYVSRSYNEQFF. DNA of the CDR3: TGTGCCAGCAGCTACGTTTCGCGGAGCTACAATGAGCAGTTCTTC. The whole variable domain, remainder taken from reference TRBV7-2 and TRBJ2-1, is GAGVSQSPSNKVTEKGKDVELRCDPISGHTALYWYRQSLGQGLEFLIYFQGNSAPDKSGLPSDRFSAERTGGSVSTLTIQRTQQEDSAVYLCASSYVSRSYNEQFFGPGTRLTVL.

In its sample, this clone was seen a few times. J is TRBJ1-6 and V is TRBV4-2; 7 positions match TRBD1. The J segment lost 9 bases and the V segment lost 0 bases, leaving 11 bases of the junction unmatched. The CDR3 is 17 amino acids. Germline assignment: CDR1 LGHNA and CDR2 YNFKEQ. Here the CDR3 reads CASSQDITGTARSPLHF. DNA of the CDR3: TGTGCCAGCAGCCAAGATATTACCGGGACAGCACGTTCACCCCTCCACTTT.

Notes on this clone: No conserved phenylalanine or tryptophan ends this CDR3, so it is likely a read error. The gene calls are TRBV11-2 and TRBJ1-6; 9 bases match TRBD1. V lost 5 bases and J lost 7; bases outside the gene matches: 6. Germline-derived CDR1 and CDR2 are SGHAT and FQNNGV. CDR3 length equals 15 residues. As DNA, the CDR3 is TGTGCCAGCAGCCGTCAGGGACAGGGCAATTCACCCCTCCACCTT. It specifies CASSRQGQGNSPLHL.

This chain uses TRBV9 with TRBJ2-1; 16 nucleotides align to TRBD2. Germline CDR1 is SGDLS and CDR2 is YYNGEE. CDR3 length: 17 residues. After removal of 4 bases from V and 9 bases from J, the junction contained 10 bases not matched to a gene. The CDR3 bases are TGTGCCAGCAGCTTTACCGGGACTAGCGGGAGGGGAAGTGAGCAGTTCTTC. Encoded protein: CASSFTGTSGRGSEQFF.

J is TRBJ2-5 and V is TRBV4-2; 12 bases agree with TRBD2. The end of the DNA aligns better with TRBJ2-7, so the J call may be wrong. The CDR3 runs to 18 residues. Germline V gives CDR1 LGHNA, CDR2 YNFKEQ. This chain's CDR3 is CASSQDRGLAGSSYEQYF. In nucleotides, the CDR3 is TGTGCCAGCAGCCAAGATAGGGGACTAGCGGGTAGCTCCTACGAGCAGTACTTC.